Listed here is a single T cell receptor beta chain. These data belong to a study of blood T cell repertoires in COVID-19. Study overall: COVID-19 samples, acute and convalescent, were from the United States, Italy and Spain.

Per the authors' pipeline: Amplified reference gene primers provided the basis for estimating nucleated cell counts. Some clones are missing from TCRdb's copy, which holds only in-frame ones; the method was immunoSEQ multiplex PCR. V, J and clone size are taken as reported in that table, and D and trimming were inferred from the DNA itself. The sample contains tens of thousands of clones, 80% to 85% of which appear only once. Trimming stripped 2 bases from V and 1 base from J, with 8 bases between. Germline CDR1 reads ENHRY; CDR2 reads SYGVKD. The CDR3 is 14 amino acids. Input material: peripheral blood. The sequence was obtained from a human donor in a cohort sampled during active COVID-19. J is TRBJ2-5 and V is TRBV10-3, with D maybe TRBD2 (5 bases). This chain's CDR3 is CAISEREIQETQYF. In nucleotides, the CDR3 is TGTGCCATCAGTGAGAGGGAGATCCAAGAGACCCAGTACTTC.